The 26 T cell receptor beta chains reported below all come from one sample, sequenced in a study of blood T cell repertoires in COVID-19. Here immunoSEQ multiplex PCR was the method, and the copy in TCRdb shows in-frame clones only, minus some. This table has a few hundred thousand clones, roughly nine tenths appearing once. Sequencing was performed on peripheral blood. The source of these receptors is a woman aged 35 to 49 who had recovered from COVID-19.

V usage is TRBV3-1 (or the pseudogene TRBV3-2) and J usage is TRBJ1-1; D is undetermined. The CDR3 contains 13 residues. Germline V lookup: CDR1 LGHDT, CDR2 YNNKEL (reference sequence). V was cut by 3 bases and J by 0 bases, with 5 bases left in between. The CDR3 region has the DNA TGTGCCAGCAGCCAGGGCTTGAACACTGAAGCTTTCTTT. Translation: CASSQGLNTEAFF.

CDR3 in DNA: TGTGCCAGCAGTGAAGCTACCGGGACAGGCCTTTCACCCCTCCACTTT. It encodes CASSEATGTGLSPLHF. The chain is built from TRBV2 and TRBJ1-6; 8 nucleotides agree with TRBD1. V dropped 0 bases and J dropped 9; count of bases not matched to a gene: 7. The germline gives CDR1 SNHLY, CDR2 FYNNEI. The CDR3 totals 16 residues.

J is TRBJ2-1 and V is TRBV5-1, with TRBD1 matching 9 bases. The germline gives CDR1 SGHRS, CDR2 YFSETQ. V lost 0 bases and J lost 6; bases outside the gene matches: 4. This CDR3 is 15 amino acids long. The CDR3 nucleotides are TGCGCCAGCAGCTTGGATGGGACAGGGCTCAATGAGCAGTTCTTC. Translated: CASSLDGTGLNEQFF.

The CDR3 is CASSYPASLTDTQYF. The CDR3 DNA sequence: TGTGCCAGCAGTTACCCCGCTAGCCTTACAGATACGCAGTATTTT. The chain carries TRBV6-2 or TRBV6-3 and TRBJ2-3; D might be TRBD2 (5 bases). The CDR3 runs 15 residues. V was cut by 2 bases and J by 3 bases, with 12 bases left in between. Germline-derived CDR1 and CDR2 are MNHEY and SVGEGT.

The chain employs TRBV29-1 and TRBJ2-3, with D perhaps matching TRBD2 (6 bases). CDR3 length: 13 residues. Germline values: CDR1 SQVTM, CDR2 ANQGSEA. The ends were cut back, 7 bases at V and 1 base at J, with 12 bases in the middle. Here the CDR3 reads CSAGLHRTDTQYF. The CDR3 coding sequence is TGCAGCGCGGGACTGCACCGCACAGATACGCAGTATTTT.

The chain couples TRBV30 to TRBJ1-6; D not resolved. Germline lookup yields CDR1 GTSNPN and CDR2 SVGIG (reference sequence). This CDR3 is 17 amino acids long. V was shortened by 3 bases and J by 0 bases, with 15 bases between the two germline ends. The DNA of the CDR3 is TGTGCCTGGAGGACGGGCGGGCCGGGCTCCTATAATTCACCCCTCCACTTT. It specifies CAWRTGGPGSYNSPLHF. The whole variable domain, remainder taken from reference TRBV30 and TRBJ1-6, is SQTIHQWPATLVQPVGSPLSLECTVEGTSNPNLYWYRQAAGRGLQLLFYSVGIGQISSEVPQNLSASRPQDRQFILSSKKLLLSDSGFYLCAWRTGGPGSYNSPLHFGNGTRLTVT.

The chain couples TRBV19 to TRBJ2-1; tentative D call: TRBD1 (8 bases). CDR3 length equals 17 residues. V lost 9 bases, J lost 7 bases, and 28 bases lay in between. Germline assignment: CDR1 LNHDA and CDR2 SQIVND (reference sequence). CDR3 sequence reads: CASRDRGAGGRANEQFF. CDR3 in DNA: TGTGCCAGCAGAGACAGGGGAGCAGGCGGGAGAGCGAATGAGCAGTTCTTC.

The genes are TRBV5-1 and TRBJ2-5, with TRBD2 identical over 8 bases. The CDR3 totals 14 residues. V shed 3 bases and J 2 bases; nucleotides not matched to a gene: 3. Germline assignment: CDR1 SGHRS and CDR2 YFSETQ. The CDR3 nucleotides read TGCGCCAGCAGCTCACCGGGGGGGCAAGAGACCCAGTACTTC. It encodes CASSSPGGQETQYF.

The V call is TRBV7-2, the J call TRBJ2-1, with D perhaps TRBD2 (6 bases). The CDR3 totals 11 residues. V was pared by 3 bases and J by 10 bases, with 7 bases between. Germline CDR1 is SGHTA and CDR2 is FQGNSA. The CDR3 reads CASSFGGEQFF. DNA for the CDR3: TGTGCCAGCAGCTTTGGGGGGGAGCAGTTCTTC.

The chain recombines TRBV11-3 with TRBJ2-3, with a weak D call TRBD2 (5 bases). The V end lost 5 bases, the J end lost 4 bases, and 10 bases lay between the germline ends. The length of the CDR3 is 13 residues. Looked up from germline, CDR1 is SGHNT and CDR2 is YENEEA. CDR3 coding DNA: TGTGCCAGCAGCGCTTGGGGAGCAGATACGCAGTATTTT. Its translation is CASSAWGADTQYF.

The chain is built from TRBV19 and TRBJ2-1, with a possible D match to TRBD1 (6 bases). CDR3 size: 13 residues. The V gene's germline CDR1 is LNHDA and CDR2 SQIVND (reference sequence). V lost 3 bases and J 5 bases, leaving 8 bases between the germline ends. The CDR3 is CASSMAGDNEQFF. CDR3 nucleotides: TGTGCCAGTAGTATGGCAGGGGACAATGAGCAGTTCTTC.

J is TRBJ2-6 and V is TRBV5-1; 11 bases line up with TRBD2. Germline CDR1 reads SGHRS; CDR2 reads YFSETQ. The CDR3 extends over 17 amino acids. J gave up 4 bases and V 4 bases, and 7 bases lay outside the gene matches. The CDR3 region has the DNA TGCGCCAGCAGCCAGAGTAGCGGGGGGGCCGGGGCCAACGTCCTGACTTTC. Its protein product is CASSQSSGGAGANVLTF. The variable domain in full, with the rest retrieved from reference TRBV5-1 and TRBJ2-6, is KAGVTQTPRYLIKTRGQQVTLSCSPISGHRSVSWYQQTPGQGLQFLFEYFSETQRNKGNFPGRFSGRQFSNSRSEMNVSTLELGDSALYLCASSQSSGGAGANVLTFGAGSRLTVL.

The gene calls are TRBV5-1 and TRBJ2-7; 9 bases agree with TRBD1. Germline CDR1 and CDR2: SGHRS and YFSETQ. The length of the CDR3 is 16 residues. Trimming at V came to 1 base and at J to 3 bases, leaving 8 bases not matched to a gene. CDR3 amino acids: CASSLTTGGIRYEQYF. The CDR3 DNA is TGCGCCAGCAGCTTGACGACAGGGGGGATTCGCTACGAGCAGTACTTC.

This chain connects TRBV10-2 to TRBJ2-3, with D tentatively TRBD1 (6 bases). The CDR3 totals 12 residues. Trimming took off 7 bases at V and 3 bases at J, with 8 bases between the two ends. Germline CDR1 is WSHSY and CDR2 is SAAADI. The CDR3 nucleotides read TGCGCCAGCACTCAGGGGACAGATACGCAGTATTTT. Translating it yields CASTQGTDTQYF.

The chain's CDR3 is CASSPGHSLAYEQYF. The CDR3, as DNA: TGTGCCAGTAGTCCTGGACACTCCTTAGCCTACGAGCAGTACTTC. The rearrangement links TRBV19 to TRBJ2-7, with D tentatively TRBD1 (5 bases). Germline V CDR1 and CDR2: LNHDA, SQIVND (reference sequence). The CDR3 covers 15 residues. The V gene lost 5 bases and the J gene lost 2 bases, with 16 bases spanning the gap.

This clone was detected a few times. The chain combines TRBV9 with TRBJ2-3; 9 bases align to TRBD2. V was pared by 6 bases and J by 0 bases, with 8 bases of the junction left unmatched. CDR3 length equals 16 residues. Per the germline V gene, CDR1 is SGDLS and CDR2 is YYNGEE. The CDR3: CASTIASGGSTDTQYF. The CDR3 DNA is TGTGCCAGCACCATAGCCAGCGGGGGGAGCACAGATACGCAGTATTTT.

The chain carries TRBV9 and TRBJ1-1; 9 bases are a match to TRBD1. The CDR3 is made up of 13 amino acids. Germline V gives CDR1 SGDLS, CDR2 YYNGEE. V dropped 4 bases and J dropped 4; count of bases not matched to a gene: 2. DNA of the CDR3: TGTGCCAGCAGCCCGACAGGGGGCACTGAAGCTTTCTTT. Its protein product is CASSPTGGTEAFF.

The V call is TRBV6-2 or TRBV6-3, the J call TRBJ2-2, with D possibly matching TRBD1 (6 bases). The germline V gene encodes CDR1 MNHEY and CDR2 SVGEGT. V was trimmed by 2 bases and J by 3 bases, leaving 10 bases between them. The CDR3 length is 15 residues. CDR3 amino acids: CASSYPGQYTGELFF. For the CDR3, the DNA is TGTGCCAGCAGTTACCCGGGACAATACACCGGGGAGCTGTTTTTT.

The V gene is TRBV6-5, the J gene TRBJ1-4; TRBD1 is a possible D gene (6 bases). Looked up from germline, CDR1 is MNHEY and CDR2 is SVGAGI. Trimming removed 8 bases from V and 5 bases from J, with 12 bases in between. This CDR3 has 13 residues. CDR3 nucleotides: TGTGCCAGCGGGACATATCTAAATGAAAAACTGTTTTTT. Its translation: CASGTYLNEKLFF.

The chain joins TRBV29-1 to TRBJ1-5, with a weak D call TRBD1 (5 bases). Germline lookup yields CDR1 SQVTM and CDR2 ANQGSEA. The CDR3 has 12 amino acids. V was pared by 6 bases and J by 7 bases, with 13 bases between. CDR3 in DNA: TGCAGCGTCGGGGGGGAGGGCCAGCCCCAGCATTTT. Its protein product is CSVGGEGQPQHF.

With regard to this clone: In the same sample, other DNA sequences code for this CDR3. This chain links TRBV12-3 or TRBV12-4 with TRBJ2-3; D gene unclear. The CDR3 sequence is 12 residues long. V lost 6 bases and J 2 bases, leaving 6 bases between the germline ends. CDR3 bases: TGTGCCAGCAGCCCGTACACAGATACGCAGTATTTT. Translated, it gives CASSPYTDTQYF.

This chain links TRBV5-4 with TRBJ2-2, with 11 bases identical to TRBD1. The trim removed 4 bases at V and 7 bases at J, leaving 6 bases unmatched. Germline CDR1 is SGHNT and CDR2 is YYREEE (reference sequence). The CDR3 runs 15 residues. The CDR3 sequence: CASSPGQGAYGELFF. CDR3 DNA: TGTGCCAGCAGCCCCGGACAGGGGGCTTACGGGGAGCTGTTTTTT.

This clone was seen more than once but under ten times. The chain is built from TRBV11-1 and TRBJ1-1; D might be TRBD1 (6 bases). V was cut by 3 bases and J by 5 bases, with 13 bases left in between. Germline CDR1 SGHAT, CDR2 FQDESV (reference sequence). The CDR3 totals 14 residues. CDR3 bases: TGTGCCAGCAGCTTCCGGGGGGCTGATACTGAAGCTTTCTTT. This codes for CASSFRGADTEAFF.

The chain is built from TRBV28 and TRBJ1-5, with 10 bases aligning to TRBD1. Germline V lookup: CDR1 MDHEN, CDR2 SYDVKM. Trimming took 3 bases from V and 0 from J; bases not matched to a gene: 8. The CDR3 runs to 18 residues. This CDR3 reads CASSFDRDRGHSNQPQHF. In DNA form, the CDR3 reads TGTGCCAGCAGTTTCGACCGGGACAGGGGTCATAGCAATCAGCCCCAGCATTTT.

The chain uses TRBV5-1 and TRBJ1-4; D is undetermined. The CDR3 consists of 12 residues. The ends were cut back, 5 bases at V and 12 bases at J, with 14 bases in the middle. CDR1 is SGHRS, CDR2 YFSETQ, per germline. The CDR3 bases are TGCGCCAGCAGATCCGGTAGGGAGGAACTGTTTTTT. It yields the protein CASRSGREELFF.

CDR3 sequence: CASSLEGQGLYEQYF. The CDR3 DNA sequence: TGTGCCAGCAGCTTGGAGGGACAGGGGCTCTACGAGCAGTACTTC. The chain has TRBV5-5 and TRBJ2-7, with 10 bases matching TRBD1. There are 15 residues in the CDR3. Per germline, CDR1 SGHKS and CDR2 YYEKEE (reference sequence). The V gene end was trimmed by 0 bases and the J gene end by 3 bases; junction bases not matched to a gene: 3. The full variable domain, in which reference TRBV5-5 and TRBJ2-7 provide the parts outside the CDR3, is DAGVTQSPTHLIKTRGQQVTLRCSPISGHKSVSWYQQVLGQGPQFIFQYYEKEERGRGNFPDRFSARQFPNYSSELNVNALLLGDSALYLCASSLEGQGLYEQYFGPGTRLTVT.